A selection of T cell receptor beta chains follows, all from one sample in a study of blood T cell repertoires in COVID-19. Here immunoSEQ multiplex PCR was the method, and the copy in TCRdb shows in-frame clones only, minus some. The data contain about 280,000 clones, around 87% of them seen just once; the ten biggest clones take up 1.7%. Specimen: PBMCs or T cells enriched from blood (not recorded which). The receptor set was obtained from a woman in her late teens or twenties with acute COVID-19. Both conserved end residues are part of each CDR3. The order of the fields is D gene, J gene, clone size, V gene, CDR3 protein, CDR3 DNA. D genes are given only for firm matches. Size is stated for part of the rows, as once, few or many counts, or as a class when the clone is expanded.

D: TRBD1; J: TRBJ1-2; size: .; V: TRBV4-3; CDR3: CASSQDGTGFFYTF; DNA: TGCGCCAGCAGCCAAGATGGGACAGGGTTTTTCTACACCTTC
D: .; J: TRBJ2-2; size: .; V: TRBV5-1; CDR3: CASSLAGSAANTGELFF; DNA: TGCGCCAGCAGCTTGGCCGGGTCAGCGGCTAACACCGGGGAGCTGTTTTTT
D: .; J: TRBJ2-7; size: .; V: TRBV6-1; CDR3: CASSEGEPGEQYF; DNA: TGTGCCAGCAGTGAAGGGGAGCCTGGGGAGCAGTACTTC
D: .; J: TRBJ2-3; size: .; V: TRBV5-1; CDR3: CASSLVLITDTQYF; DNA: TGCGCCAGCAGCTTGGTCCTAATCACAGATACGCAGTATTTT
D: .; J: TRBJ2-7; size: .; V: TRBV27; CDR3: CASSTRPEGGEQYF; DNA: TGTGCCAGCAGTACGCGCCCCGAGGGTGGCGAGCAGTACTTC
D: .; J: TRBJ2-2; size: .; V: TRBV15; CDR3: CATSIATVPELFF; DNA: TGTGCCACCAGCATCGCGACAGTCCCGGAGCTGTTTTTT
D: TRBD1; J: TRBJ1-1; size: .; V: TRBV5-1; CDR3: CASSATGDTEAFF; DNA: TGCGCCAGCAGCGCGACAGGGGACACTGAAGCTTTCTTT
D: .; J: TRBJ2-7; size: .; V: TRBV29-1; CDR3: CSVEYSTANSYEQYF; DNA: TGCAGCGTTGAATATTCGACAGCTAACTCCTACGAGCAGTACTTC
D: TRBD2; J: TRBJ2-3; size: .; V: TRBV10-1; CDR3: CASSGGASGKNFTDTQYF; DNA: TGCGCCAGCAGTGGCGGGGCTAGCGGGAAGAACTTCACAGATACGCAGTATTTT
D: .; J: TRBJ2-1; size: .; V: TRBV6-6; CDR3: CASSYSTRSEQFF; DNA: TGTGCCAGCAGTTACTCGACCCGTAGCGAGCAGTTCTTC
D: .; J: TRBJ1-3; size: .; V: TRBV28; CDR3: CASSLRTDDGNTIYF; DNA: TGTGCCAGCAGTCTGCGGACAGACGATGGAAACACCATATATTTT
D: .; J: TRBJ2-7; size: .; V: TRBV27; CDR3: CASSTKYEQYF; DNA: TGTGCCAGCAGCACAAAATACGAGCAGTACTTC
D: .; J: TRBJ2-7; size: .; V: TRBV7-9; CDR3: CASSLPLSYEQYF; DNA: TGTGCCAGCAGCTTACCCCTTTCCTACGAGCAGTACTTC
D: TRBD1; J: TRBJ1-3; size: few; V: TRBV7-9; CDR3: CASSQGTGEKAESGNTIYF; DNA: TGTGCCAGCAGCCAGGGGACAGGGGAAAAGGCAGAATCTGGAAACACCATATATTTT